The 28 T cell receptor beta chains presented below share a single source sample, sequenced in a study of early T cells in non-severe SARS-CoV-2 infection. MiXCR, applied by TCRdb to the 5' RACE reads, yields one record per CDR3 protein. The table records about 17,000 distinct CDR3 sequences, under 7% of them present only once. The sequenced sample was whole blood, obtained at baseline. The receptor set was obtained from an adult who was a healthcare worker with PCR-confirmed SARS-CoV-2 infection or an uninfected control (not recorded which).

This clonotype was observed a few times. The chain recombines TRBV20-1 with TRBJ2-7; D is unresolved. Per germline, CDR1 DFQATT and CDR2 SNEGSKA (reference sequence). Trimming took off 0 bases at V and 2 bases at J, with 14 bases between the two ends. CDR3 size: 15 residues. CDR3 in amino acids: CSARDPGRSAYEQYF. The DNA for the CDR3 is TGCAGTGCTAGAGACCCCGGGCGCTCCGCCTACGAGCAGTACTTC.

This clonotype was counted ten times or more. The rearrangement links TRBV20-1 to TRBJ2-7, with 10 bases lining up with TRBD1. CDR1 is DFQATT and CDR2 is SNEGSKA in the germline V gene (reference sequence). J lost 5 bases, V lost 4 bases, and 8 bases had no gene match. The CDR3 covers 14 residues. The CDR3: CSATAGTGVHEQYF. The DNA of the CDR3 is TGCAGTGCTACGGCCGGGACAGGGGTCCACGAGCAGTACTTC.

A few counts support this clonotype. V gene TRBV25-1 combines with J gene TRBJ1-1, with no clear D. Germline V gene sequence: CDR1 MGHDK, CDR2 SYGVNS. V was pared by 2 bases and J by 10 bases, with 11 bases between. This CDR3 region has 12 residues. The DNA of the CDR3 is TGTGCCAGCAGTGAAAGCGGGTCTCCAGCTTTCTTT. It codes for CASSESGSPAFF.

This clonotype was recorded at least ten times. The chain joins TRBV5-6 to TRBJ1-2; D unclear. Trimming removed 1 base from V and 0 bases from J, with 10 bases in between. The CDR3 is 15 residues long. The germline CDR1 and CDR2 sequences are SGHDT and YYEEEE. The CDR3 DNA follows: TGTGCCAGCAGCTTGAATATGGGCGCTAACTATGGCTACACCTTC. This translates into CASSLNMGANYGYTF.

This clonotype has just a few counts. The chain uses TRBV19 and TRBJ2-6; the match to TRBD1 covers 7 bases. The CDR3 spans 16 residues. Germline values: CDR1 LNHDA, CDR2 SQIVND (reference sequence). Trimming removed 5 bases from V and 0 bases from J; junction bases left unmatched: 4. CDR3 nucleotides: TGTGCCAGTAGTTCGCCAGGGGGCTCTGGGGCCAACGTCCTGACTTTC. Protein product: CASSSPGGSGANVLTF.

The chain employs TRBV7-6 and TRBJ2-5; unclear D gene. The CDR3 sequence is 14 residues long. The germline V gene has CDR1 SGHVS and CDR2 FNYEAQ. V was pared by 2 bases and J by 5 bases, with 12 bases between. CDR3 nucleotides: TGTGCCAGCAGCTTACGACCTCAAGGGGAGACCCAGTACTTC. It yields the protein CASSLRPQGETQYF.

Many counts were recorded for this clonotype. This sequence joins TRBV5-8 and TRBJ1-5; D is unresolved. Germline V lookup: CDR1 SGHTS, CDR2 YDEGEE. V lost 0 bases, J lost 7 bases, and 14 bases lay in between. The length of the CDR3 is 15 residues. The CDR3 sequence is CASSLVSVREQPQHF. The CDR3 DNA reads as TGTGCCAGCAGCTTGGTGTCAGTGCGGGAGCAGCCCCAGCATTTT.

This clonotype was picked up many times. This chain joins TRBV19 and TRBJ2-1; a weak D match, TRBD2 (6 bases). Per the germline V gene, CDR1 is LNHDA and CDR2 is SQIVND (reference sequence). V lost 5 bases and J 9 bases, leaving 14 bases between the germline ends. The CDR3 sequence is 13 residues long. CDR3 in amino acids: CASSADLAPEQFF. CDR3 coding DNA: TGTGCCAGTAGTGCCGACCTAGCGCCTGAGCAGTTCTTC.

This clonotype was detected ten times or more. The chain joins TRBV20-1 to TRBJ1-1, with D unresolved. This CDR3 contains 14 residues. Germline assignment: CDR1 DFQATT and CDR2 SNEGSKA (reference sequence). Trimming pared 0 bases from V and 1 base from J, leaving 9 bases between. The CDR3 bases are TGCAGTGCTAGAGACCAGCGCTGGAACACTGAAGCTTTCTTT. It yields the protein CSARDQRWNTEAFF.

The chain combines TRBV20-1 with TRBJ2-2; 12 bases fit TRBD2. Trimming took 5 bases from V and 4 from J; bases not matched to a gene: 5. The CDR3 totals 15 residues. Germline V gene lookup returns CDR1 DFQATT and CDR2 SNEGSKA (reference sequence). The CDR3, as DNA: TGCAGTGCTTCTCTAGCGGGGGGGCCCACCGGGGAGCTGTTTTTT. Translating gives CSASLAGGPTGELFF.

This clonotype is labeled large. The chain uses TRBV7-2 and TRBJ1-1; TRBD1 matches at 7 bases. Germline V lookup: CDR1 SGHTA, CDR2 FQGNSA. This CDR3 has 14 amino acids. Trimming took 4 bases from V and 4 from J; bases not matched to a gene: 6. CDR3: CASSSHGTVTEAFF. The CDR3 DNA reads TGTGCCAGCAGCTCCCACGGGACAGTCACTGAAGCTTTCTTT.

This clonotype was detected ten times or more. V is TRBV6-5 and J is TRBJ2-7; TRBD1 matches at 8 bases. The junction had 8 bases not matched to a gene; V was cut back by 7 bases and J by 3 bases. This CDR3 is built from 14 residues. Germline V gene sequence: CDR1 MNHEY, CDR2 SVGAGI. CDR3 bases: TGTGCCAGCACTCGAGGGACAGGCCACTACGAGCAGTACTTC. It yields the protein CASTRGTGHYEQYF.

This clonotype appeared a few times. The chain joins TRBV6-5 to TRBJ1-1; D call uncertain. CDR1 and CDR2 (germline): MNHEY, SVGAGI. Trimming removed 7 bases from V and 0 bases from J, with 15 bases in between. This CDR3 has 15 amino acids. This chain's CDR3 is CASTRGGGLNTEAFF. The DNA for the CDR3 is TGTGCCAGCACCCGGGGAGGCGGGCTGAACACTGAAGCTTTCTTT.

This clonotype showed up many times. J is TRBJ2-5 and V is TRBV29-1; D not certain. CDR1 and CDR2 from the germline V gene are SQVTM and ANQGSEA. V dropped 7 bases and J dropped 0 bases, with 6 bases sitting between them. CDR3 length equals 11 residues. CDR3 coding DNA: TGCAGCGGCCAGGACCAAGAGACCCAGTACTTC. Encoded protein: CSGQDQETQYF.

This clonotype has at least ten counts. The chain carries TRBV6-2 or TRBV6-3 and TRBJ1-1, with D uncertain. Trimming cost V 7 bases and J 0 bases, with 12 bases left between them. This CDR3 is 14 amino acids long. CDR1 is MNHEY and CDR2 is SVGEGT in the germline V gene. The CDR3 bases are TGTGCCAGCACCGACTCCGGGCTGAACACTGAAGCTTTCTTT. Translation: CASTDSGLNTEAFF.

There are a few counts of this clonotype. The rearrangement uses TRBV18 and TRBJ1-1; 9 bases match TRBD1. Trimming cost V 3 bases and J 4 bases; bases outside gene matches: 6. The CDR3 has 15 amino acids. In germline, CDR1 is KGHSH, CDR2 LQKENI. CDR3 amino acids: CASSPIGQGTTEAFF. The CDR3 nucleotides read TGTGCCAGCTCACCGATAGGACAGGGGACCACTGAAGCTTTCTTT.

This sequence joins TRBV19 and TRBJ2-3; maybe TRBD1 (5 bases). CDR1 and CDR2 from the germline V gene are LNHDA and SQIVND (reference sequence). V was pared by 2 bases and J by 4 bases, with 10 bases between. CDR3 length: 14 residues. DNA of the CDR3: TGTGCCAGTAGTATACGACAGAAAGCAGATACGCAGTATTTT. It translates to CASSIRQKADTQYF. The full variable domain, its missing parts supplied by reference TRBV19 and TRBJ2-3, is DGGITQSPKYLFRKEGQNVTLSCEQNLNHDAMYWYRQDPGQGLRLIYYSQIVNDFQKGDIAEGYSVSREKKESFPLTVTSAQKNPTAFYLCASSIRQKADTQYFGPGTRLTVL.

The rearrangement links TRBV30 to TRBJ2-3; TRBD2 matches 16 bases. The length of the CDR3 is 16 residues. Trimming at V came to 3 bases and at J to 4 bases, leaving 4 bases not matched to a gene. Per the germline V gene, CDR1 is GTSNPN and CDR2 is SVGIG (reference sequence). CDR3 loop: CAWSPGTSGGADTQYF. The CDR3 coding sequence is TGTGCCTGGAGCCCCGGGACTAGCGGGGGGGCAGATACGCAGTATTTT.

The genes are TRBV3-1 and TRBJ2-7, with D unclear. Germline CDR1 and CDR2: LGHDT and YNNKEL (reference sequence). This CDR3 region has 14 residues. V lost 0 bases and J 2 bases, leaving 8 bases between the germline ends. The CDR3 loop reads CASSQDRATYEQYF. The CDR3 nucleotides read TGTGCCAGCAGCCAAGATCGGGCGACCTACGAGCAGTACTTC.

The V and J genes are TRBV19 and TRBJ2-3, with TRBD2 as a possible D gene (5 bases). Germline loops: CDR1 LNHDA, CDR2 SQIVND (reference sequence). Trimming pared 3 bases from V and 4 bases from J, leaving 11 bases between. The CDR3 is made up of 14 amino acids. The DNA of the CDR3 is TGTGCCAGTAGTATGAGGGCGGCCTCAGATACGCAGTATTTT. Encoded protein: CASSMRAASDTQYF.

Of note for this clonotype: With a much larger clone just one base away, this may be a read error. This sequence joins TRBV11-1 and TRBJ2-7, with D tentatively TRBD1 or TRBD2 (5 bases each). The CDR3 consists of 14 residues. Germline CDR1 is SGHAT and CDR2 is FQDESV (reference sequence). This CDR3 is CTSSHRDAPYEQYF. DNA for the CDR3: TGTACCAGCAGCCACCGGGACGCACCCTACGAGCAGTACTTC.

By sample fraction, this clonotype is medium-sized. The chain recombines TRBV18 with TRBJ1-2; D is undetermined. The germline V gene encodes CDR1 KGHSH and CDR2 LQKENI. The CDR3 extends over 11 amino acids. V gave up 4 bases and J gave up 6 bases, with 6 bases separating them. CDR3 region: CASSRLDGYTF. CDR3 nucleotides: TGTGCCAGCTCACGCCTGGATGGCTACACCTTC.

The genes are TRBV4-3 and TRBJ2-7, with D unresolved. CDR1 is LGHNA and CDR2 is YSLEER in the germline V gene. V was cut by 0 bases and J by 0 bases, with 15 bases left in between. The CDR3 is made up of 17 amino acids. CDR3 sequence: CASSQDNTRRGSYEQYF. CDR3 DNA sequence: TGCGCCAGCAGCCAAGATAACACCAGGAGAGGCTCCTACGAGCAGTACTTC.

This clonotype has ten or more counts. The V gene is TRBV10-2, the J gene TRBJ2-7; D uncertain. The CDR3 runs 15 residues. Trimming pared 3 bases from V and 0 bases from J, leaving 12 bases between. Germline assignment: CDR1 WSHSY and CDR2 SAAADI. Here the CDR3 reads CASSDFGWGSYEQYF. The CDR3 DNA sequence: TGCGCCAGCAGTGATTTTGGGTGGGGCTCCTACGAGCAGTACTTC.

The rearrangement uses TRBV29-1 and TRBJ1-1; D unclear. The germline V gene has CDR1 SQVTM and CDR2 ANQGSEA. This CDR3 contains 13 residues. Trimming took 4 bases from V and 0 from J, leaving 9 bases between them. The CDR3 bases are TGCAGCGTTGCCCACCAGCTGAACACTGAAGCTTTCTTT. Translation: CSVAHQLNTEAFF.

At least ten counts were recorded for this clonotype. The chain employs TRBV10-2 and TRBJ2-3; D perhaps matches TRBD2 (6 bases). This CDR3 spans 13 amino acids. Germline assignment: CDR1 WSHSY and CDR2 SAAADI. Trimming left V 7 bases short and J 4 bases short, with 12 bases between. CDR3 region: CASTPGDPDTQYF. The CDR3 nucleotides read TGCGCCAGCACCCCGGGGGACCCAGATACGCAGTATTTT.

Many counts were recorded for this clonotype. V usage is TRBV11-3 and J usage is TRBJ2-2; TRBD2 matches at 11 bases. Germline CDR1 is SGHNT and CDR2 is YENEEA. The CDR3 is 15 amino acids. The J segment lost 7 bases and the V segment lost 5 bases, leaving 6 bases of the junction unmatched. For the CDR3, the DNA is TGTGCCAGCAGCGCAACTAGCGGGGGTGGCGGGGAGCTGTTTTTT. It encodes CASSATSGGGGELFF.

In its sample, this clonotype ranks as medium-sized. The chain links TRBV20-1 to TRBJ1-3; 9 positions match TRBD1. Germline CDR1 is DFQATT and CDR2 is SNEGSKA (reference sequence). Germline trimming cut 6 bases from V and 4 bases from J; bases unmatched to any gene: 4. This CDR3 has 13 residues. In nucleotides, the CDR3 is TGCAGTGCCCCGGGACAGGGAGGAAACACCATATATTTT. Translating it yields CSAPGQGGNTIYF.